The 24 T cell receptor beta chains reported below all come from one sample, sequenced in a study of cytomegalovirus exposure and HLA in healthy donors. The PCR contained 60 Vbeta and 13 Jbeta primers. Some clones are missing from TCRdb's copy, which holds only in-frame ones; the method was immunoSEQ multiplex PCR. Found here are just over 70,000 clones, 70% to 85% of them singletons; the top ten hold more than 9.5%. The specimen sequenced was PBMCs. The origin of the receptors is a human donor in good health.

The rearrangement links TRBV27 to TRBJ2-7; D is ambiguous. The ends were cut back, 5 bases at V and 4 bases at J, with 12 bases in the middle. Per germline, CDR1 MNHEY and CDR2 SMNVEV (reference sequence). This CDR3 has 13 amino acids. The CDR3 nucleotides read TGTGCCAGCAGTCCCAGACTCTATTACGAGCAGTACTTC. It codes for CASSPRLYYEQYF.

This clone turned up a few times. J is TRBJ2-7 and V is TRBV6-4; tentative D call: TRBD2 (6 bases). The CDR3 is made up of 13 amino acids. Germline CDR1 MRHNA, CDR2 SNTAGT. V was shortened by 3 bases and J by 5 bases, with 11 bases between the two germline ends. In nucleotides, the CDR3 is TGTGCCAGCAGTGAGGAGGGATGGGACGAGCAGTACTTC. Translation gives CASSEEGWDEQYF.

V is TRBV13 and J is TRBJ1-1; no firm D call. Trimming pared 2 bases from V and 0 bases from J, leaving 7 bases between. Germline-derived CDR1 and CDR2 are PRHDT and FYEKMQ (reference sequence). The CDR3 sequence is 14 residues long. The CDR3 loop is CASSLRVMNTEAFF. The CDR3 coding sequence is TGTGCCAGCAGCTTACGGGTGATGAACACTGAAGCTTTCTTT. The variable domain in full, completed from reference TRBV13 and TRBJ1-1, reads AAGVIQSPRHLIKEKRETATLKCYPIPRHDTVYWYQQGPGQDPQFLISFYEKMQSDKGSIPDRFSAQQFSDYHSELNMSSLELGDSALYFCASSLRVMNTEAFFGQGTRLTVV.

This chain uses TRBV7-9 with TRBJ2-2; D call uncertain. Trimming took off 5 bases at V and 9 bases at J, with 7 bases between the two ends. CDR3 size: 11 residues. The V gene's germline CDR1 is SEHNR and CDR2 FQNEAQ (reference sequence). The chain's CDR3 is CASSLGRELFF. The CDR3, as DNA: TGTGCCAGCAGCCTAGGGCGGGAGCTGTTTTTT.

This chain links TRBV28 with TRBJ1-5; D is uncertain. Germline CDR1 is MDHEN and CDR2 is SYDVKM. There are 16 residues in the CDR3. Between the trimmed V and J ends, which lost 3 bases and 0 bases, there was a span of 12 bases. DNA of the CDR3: TGTGCCAGCAGTTTCAGGCAGACATATAGCAATCAGCCCCAGCATTTT. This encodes CASSFRQTYSNQPQHF.

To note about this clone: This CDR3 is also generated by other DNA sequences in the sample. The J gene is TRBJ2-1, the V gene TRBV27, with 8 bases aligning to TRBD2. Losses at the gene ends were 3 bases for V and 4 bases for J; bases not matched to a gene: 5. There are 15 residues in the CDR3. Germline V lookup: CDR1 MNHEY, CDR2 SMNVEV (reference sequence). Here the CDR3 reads CASSFTSGSYNEQFF. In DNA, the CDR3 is TGTGCCAGCAGTTTTACTAGCGGTTCTTACAATGAGCAGTTCTTC.

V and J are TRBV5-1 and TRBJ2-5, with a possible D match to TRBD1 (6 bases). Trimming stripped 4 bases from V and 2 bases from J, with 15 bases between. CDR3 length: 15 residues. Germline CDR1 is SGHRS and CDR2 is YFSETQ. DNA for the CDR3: TGCGCCAGCAGCAAAATCACAGGGACGCAAGAGACCCAGTACTTC. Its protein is CASSKITGTQETQYF.

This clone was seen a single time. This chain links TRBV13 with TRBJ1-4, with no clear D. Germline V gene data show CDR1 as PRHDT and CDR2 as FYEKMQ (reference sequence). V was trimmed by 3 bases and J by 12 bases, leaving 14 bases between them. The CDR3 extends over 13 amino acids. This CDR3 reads CASSFRSSRELFF. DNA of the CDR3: TGTGCCAGCAGCTTCCGATCCTCCCGGGAACTGTTTTTT.

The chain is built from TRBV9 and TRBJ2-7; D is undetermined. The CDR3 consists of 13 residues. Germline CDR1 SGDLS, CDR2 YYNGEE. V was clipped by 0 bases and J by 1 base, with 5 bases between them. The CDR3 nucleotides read TGTGCCAGCAGCGTAGGCCAGTCCTACGAGCAGTACTTC. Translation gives CASSVGQSYEQYF.

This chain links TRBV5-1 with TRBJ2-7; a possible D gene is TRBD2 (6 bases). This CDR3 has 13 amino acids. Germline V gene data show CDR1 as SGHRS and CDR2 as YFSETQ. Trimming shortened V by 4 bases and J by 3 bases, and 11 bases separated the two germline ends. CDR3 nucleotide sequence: TGCGCCAGCAGCCCGGGACTTAACTACGAGCAGTACTTC. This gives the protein CASSPGLNYEQYF.

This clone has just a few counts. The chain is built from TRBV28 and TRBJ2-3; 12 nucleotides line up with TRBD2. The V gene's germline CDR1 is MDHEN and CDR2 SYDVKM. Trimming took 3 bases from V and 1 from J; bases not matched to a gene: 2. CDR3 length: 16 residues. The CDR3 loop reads CASSFLAGGGTDTQYF. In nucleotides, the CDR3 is TGTGCCAGCAGTTTCCTAGCGGGAGGGGGCACAGATACGCAGTATTTT. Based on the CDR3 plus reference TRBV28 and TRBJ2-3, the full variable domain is DVKVTQSSRYLVKRTGEKVFLECVQDMDHENMFWYRQDPGLGLRLIYFSYDVKMKEKGDIPEGYSVSREKKERFSLILESASTNQTSMYLCASSFLAGGGTDTQYFGPGTRLTVL.

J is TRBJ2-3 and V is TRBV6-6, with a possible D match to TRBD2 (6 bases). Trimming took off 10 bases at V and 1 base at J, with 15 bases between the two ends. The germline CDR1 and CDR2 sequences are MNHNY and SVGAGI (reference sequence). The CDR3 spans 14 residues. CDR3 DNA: TGTGCCACTTCCGGGAGATGGGGCACAGATACGCAGTATTTT. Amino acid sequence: CATSGRWGTDTQYF.

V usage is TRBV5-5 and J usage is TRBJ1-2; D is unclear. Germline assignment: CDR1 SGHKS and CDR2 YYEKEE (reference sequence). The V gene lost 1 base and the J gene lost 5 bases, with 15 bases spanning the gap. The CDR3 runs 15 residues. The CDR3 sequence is CASSLYLRGDYGYTF. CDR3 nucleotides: TGTGCCAGCAGCTTGTATCTTCGGGGTGATTATGGCTACACCTTC.

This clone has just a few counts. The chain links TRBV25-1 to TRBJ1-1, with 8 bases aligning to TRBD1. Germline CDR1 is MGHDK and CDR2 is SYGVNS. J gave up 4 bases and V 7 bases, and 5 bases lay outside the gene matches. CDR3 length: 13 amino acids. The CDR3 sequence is CASNRQGSTEAFF. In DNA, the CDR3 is TGTGCCAGCAATAGACAGGGGAGCACTGAAGCTTTCTTT.

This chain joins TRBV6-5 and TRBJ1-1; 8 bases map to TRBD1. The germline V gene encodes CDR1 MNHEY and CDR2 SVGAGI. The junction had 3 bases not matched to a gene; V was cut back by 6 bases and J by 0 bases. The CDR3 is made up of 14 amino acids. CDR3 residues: CASSRDRMNTEAFF. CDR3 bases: TGTGCCAGCAGCCGGGACAGGATGAACACTGAAGCTTTCTTT.

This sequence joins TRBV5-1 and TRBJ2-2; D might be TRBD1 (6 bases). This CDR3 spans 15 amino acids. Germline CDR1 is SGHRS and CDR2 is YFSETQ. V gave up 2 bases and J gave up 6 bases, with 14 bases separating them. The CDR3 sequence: CASSFARTGSGELFF. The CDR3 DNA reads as TGCGCCAGCAGCTTTGCCCGAACAGGGTCCGGGGAGCTGTTTTTT.

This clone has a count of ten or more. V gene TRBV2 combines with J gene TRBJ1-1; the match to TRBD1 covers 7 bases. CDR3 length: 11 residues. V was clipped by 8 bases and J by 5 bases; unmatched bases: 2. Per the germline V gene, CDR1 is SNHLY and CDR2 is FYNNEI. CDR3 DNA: TGTGCCAGCGACAGGGAGACTGAAGCTTTCTTT. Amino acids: CASDRETEAFF. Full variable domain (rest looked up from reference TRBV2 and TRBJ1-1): EPEVTQTPSHQVTQMGQEVILRCVPISNHLYFYWYRQILGQKVEFLVSFYNNEISEKSEIFDDQFSVERPDGSNFTLKIRSTKLEDSAMYFCASDRETEAFFGQGTRLTVV.

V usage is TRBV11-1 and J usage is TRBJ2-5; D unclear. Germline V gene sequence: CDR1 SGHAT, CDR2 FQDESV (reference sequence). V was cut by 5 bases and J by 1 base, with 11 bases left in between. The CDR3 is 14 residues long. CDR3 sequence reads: CASSPRSAQETQYF. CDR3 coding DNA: TGTGCCAGCAGCCCTCGCAGCGCCCAAGAGACCCAGTACTTC.

The CDR3 spells CASSLRTSGRGADTQYF. CDR3 nucleotide sequence: TGTGCCAGCAGCTTACGGACTAGCGGGAGGGGAGCAGATACGCAGTATTTT. The chain carries TRBV7-3 and TRBJ2-3, with 15 bases that match TRBD2. Losses at the gene ends were 2 bases for V and 4 bases for J; bases not matched to a gene: 4. There are 17 residues in the CDR3. CDR1 and CDR2 from the germline V gene are SGHTA and FQGTGA.

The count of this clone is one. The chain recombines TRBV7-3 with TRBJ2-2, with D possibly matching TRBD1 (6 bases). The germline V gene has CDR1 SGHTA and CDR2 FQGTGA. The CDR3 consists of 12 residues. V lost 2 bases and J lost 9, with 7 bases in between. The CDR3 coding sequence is TGTGCCAGCAGCTTAGGGGGCCGGGAGCTGTTTTTT. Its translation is CASSLGGRELFF.

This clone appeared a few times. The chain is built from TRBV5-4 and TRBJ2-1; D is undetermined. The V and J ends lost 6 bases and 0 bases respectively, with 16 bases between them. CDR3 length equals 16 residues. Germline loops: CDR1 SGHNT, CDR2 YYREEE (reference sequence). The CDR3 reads CASMLDPDSSYNEQFF. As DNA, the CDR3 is TGTGCCAGCATGCTAGATCCCGATAGCTCCTACAATGAGCAGTTCTTC.

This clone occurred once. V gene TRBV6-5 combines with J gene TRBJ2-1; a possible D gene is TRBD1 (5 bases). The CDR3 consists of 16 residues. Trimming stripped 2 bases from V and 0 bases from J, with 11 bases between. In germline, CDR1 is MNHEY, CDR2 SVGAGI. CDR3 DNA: TGTGCCAGCAGTTACAGGGGCCGGAGCTCCTACAATGAGCAGTTCTTC. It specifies CASSYRGRSSYNEQFF.

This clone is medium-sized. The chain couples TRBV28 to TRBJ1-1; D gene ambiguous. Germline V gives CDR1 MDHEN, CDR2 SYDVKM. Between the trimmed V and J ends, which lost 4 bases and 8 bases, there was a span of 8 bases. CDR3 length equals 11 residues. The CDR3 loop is CASSSPREAFF. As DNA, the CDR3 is TGTGCCAGCAGTTCCCCCCGGGAAGCTTTCTTT.

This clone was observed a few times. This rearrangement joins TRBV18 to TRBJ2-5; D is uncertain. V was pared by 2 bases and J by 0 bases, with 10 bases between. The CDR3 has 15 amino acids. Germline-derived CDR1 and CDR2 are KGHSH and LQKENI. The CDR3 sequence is CASSPFLADQETQYF. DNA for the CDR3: TGTGCCAGCTCACCATTCTTGGCGGACCAAGAGACCCAGTACTTC.